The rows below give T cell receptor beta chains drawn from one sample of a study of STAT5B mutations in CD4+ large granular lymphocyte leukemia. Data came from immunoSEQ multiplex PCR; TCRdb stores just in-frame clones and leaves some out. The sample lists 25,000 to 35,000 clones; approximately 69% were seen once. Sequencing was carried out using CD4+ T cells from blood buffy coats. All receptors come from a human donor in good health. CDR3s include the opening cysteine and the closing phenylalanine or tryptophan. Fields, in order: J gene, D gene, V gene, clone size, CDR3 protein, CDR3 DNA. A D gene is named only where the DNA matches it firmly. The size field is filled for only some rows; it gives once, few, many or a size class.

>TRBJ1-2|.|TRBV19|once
CASIGTEANYGYTF
TGTGCCAGTATTGGGACTGAAGCTAACTATGGCTACACCTTC
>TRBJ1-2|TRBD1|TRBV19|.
CASSAKGAGGYGYTF
TGTGCCAGTAGTGCAAAGGGGGCCGGCGGCTATGGCTACACCTTC
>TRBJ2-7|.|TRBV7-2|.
CASSPRWASYEQYF
TGTGCCAGCAGCCCCCGGTGGGCTTCCTACGAGCAGTACTTC
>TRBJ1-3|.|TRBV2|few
CASRGILSGNTIYF
TGTGCCAGCAGGGGAATATTATCTGGAAACACCATATATTTT
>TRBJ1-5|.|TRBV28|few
CASSYQGGYDQPQHF
TGTGCCAGCAGTTACCAGGGAGGATATGATCAGCCCCAGCATTTT
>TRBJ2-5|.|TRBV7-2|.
CASSLRRGPEETQYF
TGTGCCAGCAGCTTAAGGCGGGGTCCCGAGGAGACCCAGTACTTC
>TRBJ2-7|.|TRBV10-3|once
CAISGQDSTRYF
TGTGCCATCAGTGGACAGGATTCTACTCGGTACTTC
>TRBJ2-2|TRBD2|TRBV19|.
CASSLSGRTTGELFF
TGTGCCAGTAGTCTAAGCGGGAGGACTACCGGGGAGCTGTTTTTT
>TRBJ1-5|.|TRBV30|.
CAWSVSQMDQPQHF
TGTGCCTGGAGTGTATCCCAGATGGATCAGCCCCAGCATTTT
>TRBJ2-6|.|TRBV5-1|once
CASSLDGSSGANVLTF
TGCGCCAGCAGCTTGGATGGGAGCTCTGGGGCCAACGTCCTGACTTTC
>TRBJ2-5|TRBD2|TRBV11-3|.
CASSLGVTSGRAGETQYF
TGTGCCAGCAGCTTAGGGGTAACTAGCGGGAGGGCCGGGGAGACCCAGTACTTC
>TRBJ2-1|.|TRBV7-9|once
CASSPYMGSNSYNEQFF
TGTGCCAGCAGCCCATATATGGGGTCTAACTCCTACAATGAGCAGTTCTTC
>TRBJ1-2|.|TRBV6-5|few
CATRSTYGYTF
TGTGCCACCAGGTCAACCTATGGCTACACCTTC
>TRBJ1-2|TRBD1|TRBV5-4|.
CASSQGGQGNYGYTF
TGTGCCAGCAGCCAAGGGGGACAGGGGAACTACGGCTACACCTTC
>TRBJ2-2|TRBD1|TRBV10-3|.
CAISGGQAGSNTGELFF
TGTGCCATCAGTGGAGGACAGGCTGGAAGCAACACCGGGGAGCTGTTTTTT
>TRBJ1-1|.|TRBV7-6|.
CASSLRAGLPHEAFF
TGTGCCAGCAGCTTAAGGGCGGGGCTCCCCCATGAAGCTTTCTTT
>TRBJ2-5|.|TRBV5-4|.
CASTTNRGYQETQYF
TGTGCCAGCACCACGAACCGGGGGTACCAAGAGACCCAGTACTTC
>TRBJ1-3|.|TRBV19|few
CASSANPSGNTIYF
TGTGCCAGTAGTGCCAACCCCTCTGGAAACACCATATATTTT
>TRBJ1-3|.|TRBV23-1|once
CASSPGQTSSGNTIYF
TGCGCCAGCAGTCCAGGACAGACGAGCTCTGGAAACACCATATATTTT
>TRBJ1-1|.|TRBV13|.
CASSLARGRSRNTEAFF
TGTGCCAGCAGCTTAGCCAGGGGTAGATCCCGAAACACTGAAGCTTTCTTT
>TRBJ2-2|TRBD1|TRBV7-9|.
CASSPLTGGIGELFF
TGTGCCAGCAGCCCGCTGACAGGGGGAATCGGGGAGCTGTTTTTT
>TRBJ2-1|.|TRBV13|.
CASSLGGGTGYNEQFF
TGTGCCAGCAGCTTAGGTGGCGGGACGGGATACAATGAGCAGTTCTTC
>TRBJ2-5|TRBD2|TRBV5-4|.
CASSLKATGGRSETQYF
TGTGCCAGCAGCTTAAAGGCGACGGGGGGAAGGTCGGAGACCCAGTACTTC
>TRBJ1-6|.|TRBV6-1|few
CASTGFGNSPLHF
TGTGCCAGCACGGGGTTTGGTAATTCACCCCTCCACTTT
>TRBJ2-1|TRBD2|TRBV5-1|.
CASTLGSGGGSYNEQFF
TGCGCCAGCACCTTGGGGTCCGGCGGGGGCTCCTACAATGAGCAGTTCTTC
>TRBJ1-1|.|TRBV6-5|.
CASSARSTEAFF
TGTGCCAGCAGCGCCCGGAGCACTGAAGCTTTCTTT
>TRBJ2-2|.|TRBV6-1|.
CASNEGTTTGELFF
TGTGCCAGCAACGAGGGGACGACCACCGGGGAGCTGTTTTTT
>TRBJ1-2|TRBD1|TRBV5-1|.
CASSLFDLQGNYGYTF
TGCGCCAGCAGCTTATTCGATTTACAGGGGAACTATGGCTACACCTTC
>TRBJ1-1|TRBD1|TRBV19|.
CASSRQGTANTEAFF
TGTGCCAGTAGTAGGCAGGGGACAGCGAACACTGAAGCTTTCTTT
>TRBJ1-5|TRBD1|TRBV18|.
CASSPTGDSYQPQHF
TGTGCCAGCTCACCCACCGGGGACAGTTATCAGCCCCAGCATTTT
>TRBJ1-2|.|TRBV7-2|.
CASSAAGLGGYGYTF
TGTGCCAGCAGCGCCGCTGGCCTAGGGGGCTATGGCTACACCTTC
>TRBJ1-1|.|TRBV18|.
CASSLRPGMDTEAFF
TGTGCCAGCTCACTTAGACCCGGGATGGACACTGAAGCTTTCTTT
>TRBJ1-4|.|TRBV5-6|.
CASSLGQRNEKLFF
TGTGCCAGCAGCTTGGGACAGCGTAATGAAAAACTGTTTTTT
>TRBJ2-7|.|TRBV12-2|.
CASRFILAGGLYEQYF
TGTGCAAGTCGCTTTATTCTAGCGGGAGGACTCTACGAGCAGTACTTC
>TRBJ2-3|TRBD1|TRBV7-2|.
CASSLRRTGAFGDTQYF
TGTGCCAGCAGCTTAAGGAGGACAGGGGCCTTCGGAGATACGCAGTATTTT
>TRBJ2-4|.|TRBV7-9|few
CASSHGGLLTTKQYF
TGTGCCAGCAGCCATGGGGGGCTTTTAACCACAAAGCAGTACTTC
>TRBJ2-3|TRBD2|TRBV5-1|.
CASRPMGLAGDTQYF
TGCGCCAGCAGACCAATGGGACTAGCGGGAGATACGCAGTATTTT
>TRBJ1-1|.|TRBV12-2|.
CASRCRDLNTEAFF
TGTGCAAGTCGCTGCAGGGACCTGAACACTGAAGCTTTCTTT
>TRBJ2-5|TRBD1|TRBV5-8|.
CASSTGTGTEETQYF
TGTGCCAGCAGCACTGGGACAGGGACGGAAGAGACCCAGTACTTC
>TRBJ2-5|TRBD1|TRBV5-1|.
CASSFGQGQETQYF
TGCGCCAGCAGCTTCGGACAGGGCCAAGAGACCCAGTACTTC
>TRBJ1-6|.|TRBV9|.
CASTSSLGGFSPLHF
TGTGCCAGCACCTCCTCCTTAGGGGGATTTTCACCCCTCCACTTT